This T cell receptor (beta chain) appears in the sequencing data of a study of cytomegalovirus exposure and HLA in healthy donors (TCRdb year 2017). About the study as a whole: An earlier analysis of 550 to 700 of the donors reported about 290 Gb of sequence data and more than 90 million unique TCR beta sequences from 150 million to 200 million T cells. An early release covering about 600 HLA-typed donors comprised about 300 gigabases of sequencing data and roughly 85 million unique TCR sequences. Along with the roughly 710-subject first cohort, a separate validation cohort of roughly 110 different subjects was used. Alongside the repertoire data, information on donor age, sex, ethnicity and CMV serostatus was compiled. Among 300 to 500 genotyped donors of the cohort, an average of around 240,000 unique TCR beta nucleotide sequences was sequenced per donor, of which about 20% were non-productive. The number of typed donors differed by locus: roughly 620-630 for A, B, C, DRB1 and DQB1; about 520 for DQA1; 600 to 610 for DPA1; and about 450 for DPB1. The aim of the study was to test whether cataloging public T cell receptors could identify signatures of past pathogen exposure. The T cell repertoires of under 700 subjects were profiled by immunosequencing and related to cytomegalovirus serostatus. A later genetic analysis used genome-wide SNP genotypes for 398 of the 666 donors, treating that subset as a discovery cohort. An earlier analysis of some 600 of the donors applied high-throughput TCR beta sequencing to assess whether each TCR beta V gene segment acted as functional or pseudogenic. About five DR-DQ haplotypes were handled as single units for association and clustering, since linkage in the cohort was strong. In the later analysis, no new phenotypic data were used to find candidate immune exposures; instead, reliance was placed on TCR beta sequences and their occurrence across donors. To study patterns of TCR occurrence, a later analysis re-analyzed previously published TCR beta repertoires from 500 to 850 donors and added high-resolution HLA genotyping. Every discovery cohort repertoire had been produced on one sequencing platform. Both class I and class II loci were covered by HLA typing, at four-digit resolution. Among the roughly 370 genotyped donors, 81% belonged to the genetic ancestry cluster associated with self-reported Caucasian donors. To predict cytomegalovirus infection status, the study brought together high-throughput TCR immunosequencing, statistical association of individual TCRs with disease status, and machine learning.

In total, more than 500 healthy bone marrow donors made up the cohort. At the time of sampling, all cohort members were nominally healthy, though unrecorded immune exposures were likely present. The donor tested CMV seropositive, placing the donor among the 289 seropositive members of the cohort. A peripheral blood sample was provided by each donor, and peripheral blood mononuclear cells were used for TCR beta sequencing. The Qiagen DNeasy Blood Extraction Kit was used to extract genomic DNA from the blood cell samples. Notes on this clone: Its recognized antigen is unknown. No clone much larger than this one lies a single base away; base qualities are absent.

Study-wide findings and limitations: Immune exposure information for the cohort was limited to CMV serostatus. Because counts were too low, about 17 rarely observed V segments, including chromosome 9 orphons, were excluded from the earlier analysis of a few hundred of the donors. In a later analysis, most CMV-associated TCR beta chains were found to appear HLA-restricted, with HLA associations seemingly driven largely by CMV exposure. A group of highly shared sequence variants was considered likely to be a technical artifact of the sequencing pipeline. Because HLA typing was missing for some donors at each locus, association tests included only the typed subset. Strong co-occurrence of HLA alleles, especially DR and DQ, made assigning TCR associations to individual alleles difficult. This cohort had only TCR beta chains sequenced, and the lack of alpha or paired-chain data limited which features could be detected. Roughly uniform sequencing depth across donors was assumed in presence/absence analyses, although this assumption may not hold. Some IMGT-functional V segments, including TRBV6-2 and TRBV6-3, could not be distinguished by the 87-base-pair reads and were therefore excluded. Compared with the roughly 670-donor mean, donors in an Asian-associated ancestry cluster had fewer N-insertions in productive TCRs, according to a later genetic analysis. Specific HLA alleles were associated with more than 15,000 TCR beta sequences at a false discovery rate of 0.05 in a later analysis. A further reported finding was that TCR beta sequences accurately predicted the HLA-A and HLA-B alleles for most subjects in the first cohort. The classifier was reported to diagnose cytomegalovirus status with high specificity and sensitivity in both the original cohort and the validation cohort. According to a later analysis, parvovirus B19, influenza, CMV and Epstein-Barr virus appeared linked to several top co-occurrence clusters. Most TCR sequences were seen in very few donors, while some public TCRs were found in many individuals. In a later analysis, the rate of TCR association differed among HLA loci, with DRB1 alleles having the most associated TCRs and HLA-C alleles having the fewest. In an earlier analysis of around 500 of the donors, most TCR beta V segments appeared in productive rearrangements about 87% or about 30% of the time, broadly matching IMGT annotations. An association between a missense DCLRE1C variant and V-gene and J-gene trimming of TCR beta chains was found in a later genetic analysis and replicated in an independent cohort. In the study, some 160 TCR beta chains were listed as associated with cytomegalovirus. It was suggested by the authors that the approach could potentially be generalized to other disease states and immunological phenotypes. In vitro tests confirmed that three of the cytomegalovirus-associated TCR beta chains recognize cytomegalovirus antigens. Linkage disequilibrium might explain the correlated functional status among segregating V segments, but an unknown experimental factor could not be excluded. Compared with equally common non-associated chains, HLA-associated TCR beta chains in a later analysis were more clonally expanded and had lower generation probabilities.

The library was built by means of the immunoSEQ multiplex PCR assay. A mixture of 60 forward primers for TCR Vbeta segments and 13 reverse primers for TCR Jbeta segments was used in the multiplex PCR. Amplification of the CDR3 region of rearranged TCR beta genes was performed with a multiplex PCR assay on genomic DNA. Amplified TCR beta libraries were sequenced as 87-base-pair reads on the Illumina HiSeq System. The original pipeline was this. In a later analysis, roughly 80 million unique TCR beta chains were counted across the 650 to 700 repertoires, and roughly 11 million of these chains were shared by at least two donors. Raw reads were error-corrected and collapsed into unique sequences with a nearest-neighbor algorithm that merged closely related sequences to remove PCR and sequencing errors. To assign V, D and J gene segments, CDR3 sequences were aligned to IMGT reference sequences. Each retained sequence needed at least a six-nucleotide match to both a V gene segment and a J gene segment. Rearrangements were called productive when the CDR3 lacked stop codons and stayed in frame with V and J; all others were non-productive. Following IMGT convention, CDR3 was defined as the stretch from the second conserved V-encoded cysteine up to the conserved J-encoded phenylalanine. In an earlier analysis of around 600 of the donors, sequences lacking an unambiguous match to a single V gene segment were excluded. An earlier analysis of several hundred of the donors classified V segments as functional when productive rearrangements were above 56.7% and as segregating when the standard deviation between donors was above 5%. To diagnose cytomegalovirus status from the catalog of TCR beta chain sequences, a statistical classification framework was built. In a later analysis, V and J genes were assigned by comparing TCR nucleotide sequences against IMGT/GENE-DB human TR gene sequences. Using the TCRdist pipeline, a later analysis assigned CDR3 sequences along with most-parsimonious VDJ recombination scenarios. In a later analysis, each TCR beta chain was defined by its CDR3 amino acid sequence together with its V-gene family, and reads without a unique V-gene family were excluded. In a later analysis, several hundred highly shared, low-generation-probability nucleotide sequences were removed to address suspected cross-contamination and a sequencing artifact. A later analysis calculated a clonal expansion index for each public chain from normalized within-repertoire ranks of inferred template counts. In a later analysis, generation probabilities were computed with a VDJ recombination model fitted to out-of-frame rearrangements, and the resulting probabilities were checked against IGoR. A later analysis scored TCR-TCR, TCR-HLA and TCR-CMV co-occurrence with hypergeometric tests, applying a repertoire-size bias correction to TCR pairs. To estimate false discovery rates, a later analysis permuted the HLA or CMV assignments 20 times. In a later analysis, co-occurring TCRs were grouped using DBSCAN, with TCRdist sequence similarity added in when clustering inside HLA-allele-positive subsets. Co-occurrence clustering excluded repertoires with fewer than 30,000 or more than 120,000 public chains, plus five with anomalous nucleotide sharing. The clones in this table, taken by TCRdb from immuneACCESS, are in-frame only. Not every clone is retained; where verified, under half of the shortfall comes from an unresolved V gene, and the cause of the rest is unknown. The D gene and trimming were derived from the DNA, and the V and J assignments and clone size from that table. For this sample there are 150,000 or so clones; about 80% appear just once. The top ten constitute 1% of the sample.

V ends up 4 bases short and J 4 bases short, with an unmatched junction base count of 6. Including the terminal cysteine and phenylalanine, the CDR3 comprises 15 residues. Only the CDR3 DNA is retained, 45 bases long and in frame from the first base. From the germline V gene, CDR1 is MDHEN and CDR2 is SYDVKM. The chain uses TRBV28 and TRBJ2-2, and 7 junction bases match TRBD1. The sequencing input was PBMCs. The source of this sequence is a woman aged 45-59 years in good health and CMV-seropositive. The sequenced DNA: TGTGCCAGCAGTTCAACAGGGGTACGCACCGGGGAGCTGTTTTTT. Its coded protein is CASSSTGVRTGELFF.